The rows below give T cell receptor beta chains drawn from one sample of a study of blood T cell repertoires in COVID-19. Sequenced by immunoSEQ multiplex PCR; TCRdb stores in-frame clones only, minus some. The sample comprises over 300,000 clones, roughly 90% of which are singletons, and roughly 1.2% rests with the top ten. The specimen sequenced was peripheral blood. The receptors shown here come from a man in his forties with acute or convalescent COVID-19. CDR3s include the opening cysteine and the closing phenylalanine or tryptophan. The order of the fields is D gene, J gene, V gene, clone size, CDR3 DNA, CDR3 protein. A D gene is named only where the DNA matches it firmly. Clone sizes are given selectively: once, few, many, or a class where the clone is expanded.

d_call: -; j_call: TRBJ2-3; v_call: TRBV5-1; clone_size: -; cdr3_nt: TGCGCCAGCAGTCCACTCGCGGGACCCGGCACAGATACGCAGTATTTT; cdr3_aa: CASSPLAGPGTDTQYF
d_call: -; j_call: TRBJ1-2; v_call: TRBV28; clone_size: -; cdr3_nt: TGTGCCAGCAGCTTAAGGAGCTATGGCTACACCTTC; cdr3_aa: CASSLRSYGYTF
d_call: -; j_call: TRBJ1-2; v_call: TRBV19; clone_size: -; cdr3_nt: TGTGCCAGTAGTCCCGACAGCCCCTATGGCTACACCTTC; cdr3_aa: CASSPDSPYGYTF
d_call: -; j_call: TRBJ1-5; v_call: TRBV27; clone_size: -; cdr3_nt: TGTGCCAGCAGTTTGAGAGGCTATAGCAATCAGCCCCAGCATTTT; cdr3_aa: CASSLRGYSNQPQHF
d_call: TRBD1; j_call: TRBJ1-5; v_call: TRBV5-1; clone_size: -; cdr3_nt: TGCGCCAGCAGCTTGGGTTTGGGACAGGGAACCGACAATCAGCCCCAGCATTTT; cdr3_aa: CASSLGLGQGTDNQPQHF
d_call: -; j_call: TRBJ2-1; v_call: TRBV6-4; clone_size: -; cdr3_nt: TGTGCCAGCAGACCAAGCGGAAACTACAATGAGCAGTTCTTC; cdr3_aa: CASRPSGNYNEQFF
d_call: -; j_call: TRBJ2-7; v_call: TRBV25-1; clone_size: -; cdr3_nt: TGTGCCAGCAGTGACCAGGGGAAGACCTACGAGCAGTACTTC; cdr3_aa: CASSDQGKTYEQYF
d_call: TRBD1; j_call: TRBJ2-1; v_call: TRBV4-2; clone_size: -; cdr3_nt: TGTGCCAGCAGCCAACCCGGGACAGGGGGTGAGAATGAGCAGTTCTTC; cdr3_aa: CASSQPGTGGENEQFF
d_call: -; j_call: TRBJ2-7; v_call: TRBV28; clone_size: once; cdr3_nt: TGTGCCAGCAGGACCCAGGGGGGAGACGAGCAGTACTTC; cdr3_aa: CASRTQGGDEQYF
d_call: -; j_call: TRBJ1-1; v_call: TRBV2; clone_size: few; cdr3_nt: TGTGCCAGCAGTGAAACGCAGGGTTGGAACACTGAAGCTTTCTTT; cdr3_aa: CASSETQGWNTEAFF
d_call: -; j_call: TRBJ2-7; v_call: TRBV6-6; clone_size: -; cdr3_nt: TGTGCCAGCAGCGACCGGGGAGCGCGGGCCTACGAGCAGTACTTC; cdr3_aa: CASSDRGARAYEQYF
d_call: TRBD1; j_call: TRBJ1-1; v_call: TRBV27; clone_size: -; cdr3_nt: TGTGCCAGCAGTTTATCGGGACGGACAGGGAGGACGAACACTGAAGCTTTCTTT; cdr3_aa: CASSLSGRTGRTNTEAFF
d_call: TRBD1; j_call: TRBJ2-7; v_call: TRBV15; clone_size: -; cdr3_nt: TGTGCCACCAGCAGCGACAGGGGGTACGAGCAGTACTTC; cdr3_aa: CATSSDRGYEQYF